This entry lists 30 T cell receptor beta chains sequenced from one sample in a study of memory CD4+ T cells and cytomegalovirus serostatus. The data were produced by immunoSEQ multiplex PCR, yet TCRdb's version contains in-frame clones alone and is incomplete. The data contain over 55,000 clones, approximately 80% of them singletons. The sort gate was single viable CD3+CD4+CD8-CD45RO+ cells for memory CD4+ T cells. Input material: memory CD4+ T cells from blood. The receptors were gathered from an adult in good health and CMV-seronegative.

This clone is a singleton in its sample. V gene TRBV11-2 combines with J gene TRBJ1-4; D is undetermined. This CDR3 is 14 amino acids long. Germline CDR1 SGHAT, CDR2 FQNNGV. Between the trimmed V and J ends, which lost 4 bases and 8 bases, there was a span of 14 bases. The CDR3 sequence: CASSSRGVREKLFF. The CDR3 DNA follows: TGTGCCAGCAGCTCCCGCGGGGTCCGGGAAAAACTGTTTTTT.

This chain uses TRBV5-1 with TRBJ1-1, with 7 bases lining up with TRBD1. The CDR3 has 12 amino acids. The J segment lost 7 bases and the V segment lost 3 bases, leaving 3 bases of the junction unmatched. CDR1 and CDR2 from the germline V gene are SGHRS and YFSETQ. The CDR3: CASSWDSHEAFF. CDR3 nucleotides: TGCGCCAGCAGCTGGGACAGTCATGAAGCTTTCTTT. The full variable domain, completed using reference TRBV5-1 and TRBJ1-1, is KAGVTQTPRYLIKTRGQQVTLSCSPISGHRSVSWYQQTPGQGLQFLFEYFSETQRNKGNFPGRFSGRQFSNSRSEMNVSTLELGDSALYLCASSWDSHEAFFGQGTRLTVV.

The V call is TRBV7-8, the J call TRBJ2-3; 10 bases align to TRBD2. The junction had 2 bases not matched to a gene; V was cut back by 1 base and J by 1 base. Germline CDR1 and CDR2: SGHVS and FQNEAQ. The CDR3 extends over 16 amino acids. The CDR3 reads CASSLVGLAGTDTQYF. CDR3 bases: TGTGCCAGCAGCTTAGTTGGACTAGCGGGCACAGATACGCAGTATTTT.

The chain links TRBV2 to TRBJ2-5; unclear D gene. Trimming cost V 4 bases and J 3 bases, with 12 bases left between them. CDR1 is SNHLY and CDR2 is FYNNEI in the germline V gene. CDR3 length: 14 residues. CDR3 sequence: CASSVVSVKETQYF. The CDR3 region has the DNA TGTGCCAGCAGTGTGGTATCCGTCAAAGAGACCCAGTACTTC.

J is TRBJ2-1 and V is TRBV6-1; the match to TRBD2 covers 12 bases. The CDR3 has 16 amino acids. CDR1 and CDR2 from the germline V gene are MNHNS and SASEGT. The J segment lost 5 bases and the V segment lost 3 bases, leaving 5 bases of the junction unmatched. The CDR3 coding sequence is TGTGCCAGCAGTGACCTAGCGGGAGGGATAGACAATGAGCAGTTCTTC. Translated: CASSDLAGGIDNEQFF.

The J gene is TRBJ2-1, the V gene TRBV29-1; D tentatively fits TRBD1 or TRBD2 (7 bases each). There are 12 residues in the CDR3. Per germline, CDR1 SQVTM and CDR2 ANQGSEA. V gave up 4 bases and J gave up 9 bases, with 13 bases separating them. In DNA, the CDR3 is TGCAGCGTTGCCCAGGGGGGGGGTGAGCAGTTCTTC. This codes for CSVAQGGGEQFF.

This sequence joins TRBV10-3 and TRBJ2-5, with 10 bases matching TRBD2. Germline V gene sequence: CDR1 ENHRY, CDR2 SYGVKD. Losses at the gene ends were 6 bases for V and 5 bases for J; bases not matched to a gene: 9. The CDR3 consists of 15 residues. The CDR3 sequence: CAIRGSASGSETQYF. As DNA, the CDR3 is TGTGCCATCAGAGGAAGTGCTAGCGGGAGCGAGACCCAGTACTTC.

The V and J genes are TRBV7-4 and TRBJ2-5; unclear D gene. The germline V gene has CDR1 SGHVT and CDR2 SQSDAQ. Trimming removed 1 base from V and 5 bases from J, with 5 bases in between. The CDR3 totals 12 residues. The DNA for the CDR3 is TGTGCCAGCAGCTTAGACGGGGAGACCCAGTACTTC. Protein sequence: CASSLDGETQYF.

The chain combines TRBV7-9 with TRBJ2-3; D not certain. Trimming took 5 bases from V and 3 from J, leaving 15 bases between them. Per the germline V gene, CDR1 is SEHNR and CDR2 is FQNEAQ (reference sequence). CDR3 size: 15 residues. The CDR3 region has the DNA TGTGCCAGCAGCCCTGGCGAGACAATGACAGATACGCAGTATTTT. Encoded protein: CASSPGETMTDTQYF. The variable domain in full, completed from reference TRBV7-9 and TRBJ2-3, reads DTGVSQNPRHKITKRGQNVTFRCDPISEHNRLYWYRQTLGQGPEFLTYFQNEAQLEKSRLLSDRFSAERPKGSFSTLEIQRTEQGDSAMYLCASSPGETMTDTQYFGPGTRLTVL.

This clone was counted between two and nine times. DNA for the CDR3: TGTGCCAGTTATGACTCCGGGTCTACAGATACGCAGTATTTT. Protein sequence: CASYDSGSTDTQYF. The chain has TRBV19 and TRBJ2-3; D gene uncertain. The CDR3 extends over 14 amino acids. Trimming pared 8 bases from V and 3 bases from J, leaving 15 bases between. From germline, CDR1 is LNHDA and CDR2 SQIVND (reference sequence).

This chain connects TRBV19 to TRBJ2-2; D may be TRBD1 or TRBD2 (5 bases each). The V gene lost 4 bases and the J gene lost 3 bases, with 9 bases spanning the gap. This CDR3 comprises 14 residues. In germline, CDR1 is LNHDA, CDR2 SQIVND (reference sequence). The CDR3 DNA is TGTGCCAGTAGTAGGGGGATCGACACCGGGGAGCTGTTTTTT. Translation gives CASSRGIDTGELFF.

The chain combines TRBV6-1 with TRBJ1-1; the D is unclear. The CDR3 has 12 residues. Trimming removed 1 base from V and 10 bases from J, with 10 bases in between. Germline CDR1 is MNHNS and CDR2 is SASEGT. The CDR3, as DNA: TGTGCCAGCAGTGAAGGGAGGGTCGCAGCTTTCTTT. Amino acids: CASSEGRVAAFF.

This clone was observed a single time. The chain has TRBV6-6 and TRBJ2-7; 12 bases fit TRBD1. V shed 6 bases and J 5 bases; nucleotides not matched to a gene: 5. The CDR3 contains 14 residues. Germline V lookup: CDR1 MNHNY, CDR2 SVGAGI (reference sequence). Written as DNA, the CDR3 is TGTGCCAGCAGGGCCGGGACAGGGGGCAACGAGCAGTACTTC. Amino acids: CASRAGTGGNEQYF.

The chain links TRBV4-1 to TRBJ2-7; D is perhaps TRBD1 (5 bases). Germline V gene sequence: CDR1 MGHRA, CDR2 YSYEKL. CDR3 length: 15 residues. Trimming took 4 bases from V and 2 from J, leaving 15 bases between them. CDR3 sequence reads: CASSLLEGHTYEQYF. As DNA, the CDR3 is TGCGCCAGCAGCCTACTGGAAGGACATACCTACGAGCAGTACTTC.

CDR3: CASSITGTATYGELFF. The DNA of the CDR3 is TGTGCCAGTAGTATAACCGGGACAGCGACTTACGGGGAGCTGTTTTTT. This chain connects TRBV19 to TRBJ2-2; 7 bases line up with TRBD1. Germline V gene data show CDR1 as LNHDA and CDR2 as SQIVND (reference sequence). Trimming removed 2 bases from V and 7 bases from J; junction bases left unmatched: 10. CDR3 length equals 16 residues.

This rearrangement joins TRBV7-6 to TRBJ1-4, with D unresolved. The germline CDR1 and CDR2 sequences are SGHVS and FNYEAQ. The CDR3 totals 13 residues. Trimming shortened V by 5 bases and J by 0 bases, and 4 bases separated the two germline ends. CDR3: CASSPTTNEKLFF. For the CDR3, the DNA is TGTGCCAGCAGCCCGACAACTAATGAAAAACTGTTTTTT.

The gene calls are TRBV5-1 and TRBJ2-5; a possible D gene is TRBD2 (8 bases). Germline CDR1 is SGHRS and CDR2 is YFSETQ. The CDR3 totals 16 residues. V was shortened by 8 bases and J by 4 bases, with 24 bases between the two germline ends. CDR3 protein: CASQSGDSGSVETQYF. The CDR3, as DNA: TGCGCCAGTCAATCCGGGGACAGCGGGAGTGTAGAGACCCAGTACTTC.

DNA of the CDR3: TGCGCCAGCAGCGAGGCCGGAGGGACCTACAATGAGCAGTTCTTC. It specifies CASSEAGGTYNEQFF. The rearrangement links TRBV5-1 to TRBJ2-1, with a possible D match to TRBD2 (6 bases). Germline CDR1 is SGHRS and CDR2 is YFSETQ. The ends were cut back, 4 bases at V and 2 bases at J, with 13 bases in the middle. The CDR3 sequence is 15 residues long.

This rearrangement joins TRBV28 to TRBJ2-7; D unclear. The CDR3 totals 13 residues. Between the trimmed V and J ends, which lost 8 bases and 4 bases, there was a span of 15 bases. Looked up from germline, CDR1 is MDHEN and CDR2 is SYDVKM. CDR3 nucleotide sequence: TGTGCCAGCCAAGGCGGACCCCCTTACGAGCAGTACTTC. It yields the protein CASQGGPPYEQYF.

V is TRBV19 and J is TRBJ2-5; no clear D. The germline gives CDR1 LNHDA, CDR2 SQIVND (reference sequence). V lost 4 bases to trimming and J lost 7 bases, with 19 bases between them. The CDR3 is made up of 15 amino acids. The CDR3 DNA reads as TGTGCCAGTAGTACCAGCCCGAGGCCACCGGGGACCCAGTACTTC. It codes for CASSTSPRPPGTQYF.

This clone showed up just a few times. The rearrangement links TRBV19 to TRBJ2-2, with 7 bases that match TRBD1. V lost 8 bases to trimming and J lost 6 bases; unmatched junction nucleotides: 9. The CDR3 spans 14 residues. Germline V CDR1 and CDR2: LNHDA, SQIVND (reference sequence). In nucleotides, the CDR3 is TGTGCCAGTTTCCCGACAGGGCGGTCCGGGGAGCTGTTTTTT. Its protein is CASFPTGRSGELFF.

The chain uses TRBV6-1 and TRBJ2-1; no clear D gene. Per the germline V gene, CDR1 is MNHNS and CDR2 is SASEGT. The CDR3 sequence is 12 residues long. V dropped 3 bases and J dropped 7 bases, with 7 bases sitting between them. The CDR3 DNA follows: TGTGCCAGCAGTGATTTGGGTAATGAGCAGTTCTTC. This encodes CASSDLGNEQFF.

The chain joins TRBV5-1 to TRBJ2-2; no clear D. V lost 4 bases to trimming and J lost 4 bases, with 11 bases between them. Germline CDR1 is SGHRS and CDR2 is YFSETQ. This CDR3 has 14 residues. The CDR3 DNA sequence: TGCGCCAGCAGCCTCCCTGCACCCACCGGGGAGCTGTTTTTT. This gives the protein CASSLPAPTGELFF.

The rearrangement links TRBV28 to TRBJ1-5, with D possibly being TRBD1 (5 bases). With 2 bases removed from V and 1 base from J, the gap between germline ends came to 9 bases. The germline V gene encodes CDR1 MDHEN and CDR2 SYDVKM. This CDR3 has 15 amino acids. Here the CDR3 DNA reads TGTGCCAGCAGTTTACAGGGTGCCAGCAATCAGCCCCAGCATTTT. Residues: CASSLQGASNQPQHF.

The chain joins TRBV5-1 to TRBJ1-6, with 8 bases lining up with TRBD1. This CDR3 has 15 residues. Germline CDR1 SGHRS, CDR2 YFSETQ. V was pared by 2 bases and J by 10 bases, with 8 bases of the junction left unmatched. CDR3 coding DNA: TGCGCCAGCAGCTTCCGGACAGGGAGTGAATCACCCCTCCACTTT. This sequence encodes CASSFRTGSESPLHF.

This chain connects TRBV4-1 to TRBJ2-3, with D possibly matching TRBD2 (5 bases). The CDR3 extends over 13 amino acids. Trimming stripped 4 bases from V and 1 base from J, with 6 bases between. Germline loops: CDR1 MGHRA, CDR2 YSYEKL. CDR3 nucleotide sequence: TGCGCCAGCAGCCGGACTCGCACAGATACGCAGTATTTT. It translates to CASSRTRTDTQYF.

J is TRBJ2-3 and V is TRBV28; 12 bases are shared with TRBD2. With 6 bases clipped from V and 3 bases from J, the junction kept 10 bases outside the gene matches. The germline V gene has CDR1 MDHEN and CDR2 SYDVKM. This CDR3 has 17 amino acids. CDR3 sequence reads: CASSRRTSGRITDTQYF. The CDR3 DNA is TGTGCCAGCAGCCGACGAACTAGCGGGAGGATAACAGATACGCAGTATTTT.

This clone was picked up a small number of times. The chain employs TRBV7-9 and TRBJ2-7, with 7 positions matching TRBD2. Germline lookup yields CDR1 SEHNR and CDR2 FQNEAQ (reference sequence). This CDR3 is built from 15 residues. In DNA, the CDR3 is TGTGTGACGGTAGCAGAGGCTAGCGGATCCTACGAGCAGTACTTC. Amino acids: CVTVAEASGSYEQYF.

The V gene is TRBV14, the J gene TRBJ1-5; D gene ambiguous. Germline V gives CDR1 SGHDN, CDR2 FVKESK. There are 15 residues in the CDR3. Trimming left V 3 bases short and J 5 bases short, with 14 bases between. The CDR3 here is CASSQRSRPYQPQHF. The CDR3 coding sequence is TGTGCCAGCAGCCAGAGGTCGAGACCTTATCAGCCCCAGCATTTT. Combining the CDR3 with reference TRBV14 and TRBJ1-5 gives the whole variable domain EAGVTQFPSHSVIEKGQTVTLRCDPISGHDNLYWYRRVMGKEIKFLLHFVKESKQDESGMPNNRFLAERTGGTYSTLKVQPAELEDSGVYFCASSQRSRPYQPQHFGDGTRLSIL.

This chain links TRBV28 with TRBJ2-5, with 7 positions matching TRBD1. Germline assignment: CDR1 MDHEN and CDR2 SYDVKM. The CDR3 spans 18 residues. V was pared by 4 bases and J by 5 bases, with 19 bases of the junction left unmatched. The chain's CDR3 is CASSSQNSYRGGHETQYF. The CDR3 nucleotides are TGTGCCAGCAGTTCCCAAAATTCTTACAGGGGCGGGCATGAGACCCAGTACTTC.